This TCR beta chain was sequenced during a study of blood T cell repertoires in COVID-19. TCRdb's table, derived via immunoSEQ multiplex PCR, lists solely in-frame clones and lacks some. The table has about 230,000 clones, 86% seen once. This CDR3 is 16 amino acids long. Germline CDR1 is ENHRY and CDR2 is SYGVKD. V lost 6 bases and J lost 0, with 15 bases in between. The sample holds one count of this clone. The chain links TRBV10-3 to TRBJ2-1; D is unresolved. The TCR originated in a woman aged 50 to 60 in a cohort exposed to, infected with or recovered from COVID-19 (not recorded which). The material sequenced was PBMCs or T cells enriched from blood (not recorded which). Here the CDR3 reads CAISPGLSSSYNEQFF. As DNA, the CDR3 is TGTGCCATCAGCCCTGGTTTGAGTAGCTCCTACAATGAGCAGTTCTTC.